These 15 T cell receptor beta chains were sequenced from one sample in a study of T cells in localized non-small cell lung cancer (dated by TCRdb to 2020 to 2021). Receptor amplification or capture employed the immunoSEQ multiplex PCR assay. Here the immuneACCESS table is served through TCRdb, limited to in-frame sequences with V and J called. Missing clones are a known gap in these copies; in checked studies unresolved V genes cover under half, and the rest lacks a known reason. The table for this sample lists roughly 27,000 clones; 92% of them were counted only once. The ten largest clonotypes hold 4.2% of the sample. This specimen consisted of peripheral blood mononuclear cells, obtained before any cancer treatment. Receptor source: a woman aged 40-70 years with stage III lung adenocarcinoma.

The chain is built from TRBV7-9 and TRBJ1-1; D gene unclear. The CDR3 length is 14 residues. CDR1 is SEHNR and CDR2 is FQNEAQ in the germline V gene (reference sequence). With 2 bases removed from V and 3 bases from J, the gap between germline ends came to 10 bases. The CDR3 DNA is TGTGCCAGCAGCTTAATGGCTGACTACACTGAAGCTTTCTTT. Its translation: CASSLMADYTEAFF.

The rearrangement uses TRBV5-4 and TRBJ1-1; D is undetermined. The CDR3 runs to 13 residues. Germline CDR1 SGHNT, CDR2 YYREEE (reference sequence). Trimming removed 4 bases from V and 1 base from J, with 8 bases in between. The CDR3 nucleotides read TGTGCCAGCAGCCCGGACGGGAACACTGAAGCTTTCTTT. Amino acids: CASSPDGNTEAFF.

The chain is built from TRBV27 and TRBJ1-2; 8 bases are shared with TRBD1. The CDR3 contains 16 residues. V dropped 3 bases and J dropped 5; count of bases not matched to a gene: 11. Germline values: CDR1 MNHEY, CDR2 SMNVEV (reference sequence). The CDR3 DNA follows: TGTGCCAGCAGTTTGGTGTTGGGGACAGGAACATATGGCTACACCTTC. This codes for CASSLVLGTGTYGYTF.

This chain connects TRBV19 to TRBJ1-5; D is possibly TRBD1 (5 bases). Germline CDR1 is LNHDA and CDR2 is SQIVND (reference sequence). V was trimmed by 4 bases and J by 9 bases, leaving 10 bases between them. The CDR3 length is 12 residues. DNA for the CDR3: TGTGCCAGTAGTACCGATGGGGGGCCCCAGCATTTT. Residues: CASSTDGGPQHF.

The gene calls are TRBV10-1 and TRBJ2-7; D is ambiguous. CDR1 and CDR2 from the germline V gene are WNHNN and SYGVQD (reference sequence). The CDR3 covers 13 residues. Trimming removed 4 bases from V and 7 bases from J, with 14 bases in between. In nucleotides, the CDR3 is TGCGCCAGCAGTGCGCAGGCTCTCGGTGAGCAGTACTTC. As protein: CASSAQALGEQYF.

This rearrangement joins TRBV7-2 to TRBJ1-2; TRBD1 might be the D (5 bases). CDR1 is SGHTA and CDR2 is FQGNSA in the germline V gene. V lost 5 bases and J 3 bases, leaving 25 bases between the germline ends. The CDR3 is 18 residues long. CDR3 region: CASSRSLTRDLWDYGYTF. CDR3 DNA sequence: TGTGCCAGCAGCCGATCCCTAACCCGGGACTTATGGGACTATGGCTACACCTTC.

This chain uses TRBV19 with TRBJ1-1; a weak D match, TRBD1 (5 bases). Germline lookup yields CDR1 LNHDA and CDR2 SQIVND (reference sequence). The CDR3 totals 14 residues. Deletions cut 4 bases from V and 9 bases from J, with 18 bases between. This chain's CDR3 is CASSTPGRSTKAFF. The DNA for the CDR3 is TGTGCCAGTAGTACCCCGGGACGCTCGACAAAAGCTTTCTTT.

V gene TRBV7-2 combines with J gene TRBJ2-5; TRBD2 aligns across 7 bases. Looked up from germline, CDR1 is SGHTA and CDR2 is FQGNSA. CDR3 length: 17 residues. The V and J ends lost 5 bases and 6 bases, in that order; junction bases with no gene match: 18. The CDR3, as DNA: TGTGCCAGCAGCCGCCAGTCGACCCGCGGGAGTATTCAGACCCAGTACTTC. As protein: CASSRQSTRGSIQTQYF.

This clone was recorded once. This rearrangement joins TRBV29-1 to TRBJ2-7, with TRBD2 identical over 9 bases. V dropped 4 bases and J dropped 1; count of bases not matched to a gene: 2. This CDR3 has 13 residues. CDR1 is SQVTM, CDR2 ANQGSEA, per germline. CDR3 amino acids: CSVGGLASYEQYF. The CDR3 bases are TGCAGCGTTGGGGGACTAGCATCCTACGAGCAGTACTTC.

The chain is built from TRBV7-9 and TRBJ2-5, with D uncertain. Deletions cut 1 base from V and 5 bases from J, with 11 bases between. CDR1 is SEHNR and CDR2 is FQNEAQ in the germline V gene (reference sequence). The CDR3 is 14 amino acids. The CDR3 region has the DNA TGTGCCAGCAGCTTAGTACCTAGAGAGGAGACCCAGTACTTC. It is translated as CASSLVPREETQYF.

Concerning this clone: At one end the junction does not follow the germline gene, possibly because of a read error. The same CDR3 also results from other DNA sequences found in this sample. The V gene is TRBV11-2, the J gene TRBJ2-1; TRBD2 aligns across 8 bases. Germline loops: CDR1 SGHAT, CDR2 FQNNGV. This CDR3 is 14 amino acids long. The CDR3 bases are TGTGCCAGCAGCCTTACTAGCGGCTACAATGAACAGTTCTTC. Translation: CASSLTSGYNEQFF.

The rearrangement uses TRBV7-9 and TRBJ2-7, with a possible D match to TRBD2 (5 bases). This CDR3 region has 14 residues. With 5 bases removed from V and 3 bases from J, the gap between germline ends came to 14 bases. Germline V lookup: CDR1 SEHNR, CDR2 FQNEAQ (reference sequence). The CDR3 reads CASSPAGLGYEQYF. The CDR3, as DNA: TGTGCCAGCAGCCCAGCAGGACTGGGCTACGAGCAGTACTTC.

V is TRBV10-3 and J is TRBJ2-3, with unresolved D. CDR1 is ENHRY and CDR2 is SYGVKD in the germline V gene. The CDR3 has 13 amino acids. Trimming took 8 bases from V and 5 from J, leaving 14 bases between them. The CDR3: CAIGAQPEDTQYF. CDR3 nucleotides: TGTGCCATCGGAGCACAGCCTGAAGATACGCAGTATTTT.

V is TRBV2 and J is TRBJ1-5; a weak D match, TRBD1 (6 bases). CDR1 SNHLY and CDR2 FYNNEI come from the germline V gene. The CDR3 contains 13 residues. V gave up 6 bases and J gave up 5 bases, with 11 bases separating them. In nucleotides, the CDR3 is TGTGCCAGCAGGTCGAGGGGGGATCAGCCCCAGCATTTT. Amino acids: CASRSRGDQPQHF.

In nucleotides, the CDR3 is TGTGCCAGCAGGTCCCTATCAACAGGGCAGACTGAAGCTTTCTTT. This gives the protein CASRSLSTGQTEAFF. The chain employs TRBV6-1 and TRBJ1-1; perhaps TRBD1 as D (6 bases). CDR3 size: 15 residues. The germline gives CDR1 MNHNS, CDR2 SASEGT. With 6 bases removed from V and 5 bases from J, the gap between germline ends came to 19 bases.